This T cell receptor (beta chain) is drawn from a study of blood T cell repertoires in COVID-19. V shed 2 bases and J 8 bases; nucleotides not matched to a gene: 5. CDR1 and CDR2 (germline): MNHNS, SASEGT. This CDR3 has 13 amino acids. Measured with immunoSEQ multiplex PCR; TCRdb has only the in-frame clones, and not every one. This table holds more than 95,000 clones, around nine tenths found once. Sequencing used peripheral blood. The TCR was taken from a man between 45 and 60 years old with COVID-19, enrolled during active disease. V usage is TRBV6-1 and J usage is TRBJ1-2; 7 positions agree with TRBD1. The CDR3 coding sequence is TGTGCCAGCAGTGAACAGACAGGGTGGGGCTACACCTTC. The encoded protein is CASSEQTGWGYTF.